The 24 T cell receptor beta chains given below trace back to one sample, sequenced in a study of radiation and T cells in renal cell carcinoma. The protocol was immunoSEQ multiplex PCR, while the TCRdb copy is restricted to in-frame clones and leaves out a portion. The data show about 34,000 clones, roughly 80% seen once. Time point denoted: blood 4 weeks post-SBRT, at nephrectomy. Noted treatment: 15 Gy SBRT to primary tumor, nephrectomy 4 weeks later. This specimen was blood, taken from a patient whose treatment included radiotherapy and nephrectomy. These receptor sequences come from a man between 60 and 70 years old with renal cell carcinoma.

The chain uses TRBV5-6 and TRBJ1-2; TRBD1 is a possible D gene (5 bases). CDR1 is SGHDT and CDR2 is YYEEEE in the germline V gene. The CDR3 has 15 amino acids. The V end was cut by 1 base, the J end by 3 bases, with 13 bases between. DNA for the CDR3: TGTGCCAGCAGCTTGAACCCGCAGGGTGACTATGGCTACACCTTC. Its protein product is CASSLNPQGDYGYTF.

The DNA of the CDR3 is TGTGCCAGCAGCGTAGGGTTAGCGGGGGTAAACACCGGGGAGCTGTTTTTT. This gives the protein CASSVGLAGVNTGELFF. V and J are TRBV9 and TRBJ2-2, with 9 bases lining up with TRBD2. V shed 0 bases and J 2 bases; nucleotides not matched to a gene: 5. This CDR3 is 17 amino acids long. Germline lookup yields CDR1 SGDLS and CDR2 YYNGEE.

The chain links TRBV10-3 to TRBJ2-3; a possible D gene is TRBD2 (6 bases). The CDR3 has 14 residues. V lost 7 bases to trimming and J lost 2 bases, with 13 bases between them. Germline V lookup: CDR1 ENHRY, CDR2 SYGVKD. The CDR3 DNA reads as TGTGCCATCAAATCGACTAGTTACACAGATACGCAGTATTTT. It specifies CAIKSTSYTDTQYF.

The genes are TRBV29-1 and TRBJ2-7, with a weak D call TRBD2 (6 bases). From germline, CDR1 is SQVTM and CDR2 ANQGSEA. The CDR3 length is 12 residues. V was clipped by 6 bases and J by 6 bases, with 15 bases between them. CDR3 sequence (DNA): TGCAGCGTCAATTTAGCGGCACGCGAGCAGTACTTC. Protein sequence: CSVNLAAREQYF.

The V call is TRBV7-9, the J call TRBJ2-7; 10 bases agree with TRBD2. The CDR3 consists of 15 residues. Trimming removed 1 base from V and 9 bases from J; junction bases left unmatched: 9. Per germline, CDR1 SEHNR and CDR2 FQNEAQ (reference sequence). The CDR3 sequence is CASSLGGLAVTGQYF. For the CDR3, the DNA is TGTGCCAGCAGCTTAGGCGGACTAGCGGTAACTGGGCAGTACTTC.

The chain is built from TRBV10-3 and TRBJ2-7; D gene uncertain. Germline CDR1 is ENHRY and CDR2 is SYGVKD. The CDR3 consists of 14 residues. V was pared by 4 bases and J by 3 bases, with 13 bases between. The CDR3 region has the DNA TGTGCCATCAGTGTATCGACCTACTACTACGAGCAGTACTTC. This translates into CAISVSTYYYEQYF.

The chain has TRBV7-9 and TRBJ2-1; 9 bases are shared with TRBD1. This CDR3 is 15 amino acids long. The junction had 5 bases not matched to a gene; V was cut back by 6 bases and J by 2 bases. The germline V gene encodes CDR1 SEHNR and CDR2 FQNEAQ (reference sequence). Here the CDR3 reads CASRAGTGTYNEQFF. DNA of the CDR3: TGTGCCAGCAGGGCCGGGACAGGGACCTACAATGAGCAGTTCTTC.

This chain links TRBV12-5 with TRBJ1-5; D perhaps matches TRBD1 (5 bases). This CDR3 has 15 residues. CDR1 is LGHNT and CDR2 is FRNRAP in the germline V gene. Trimming shortened V by 6 bases and J by 3 bases, and 15 bases separated the two germline ends. The CDR3 nucleotides are TGTGCTAGTGGCCCAACCGGGACCCCCAATCAGCCCCAGCATTTT. Amino acid sequence: CASGPTGTPNQPQHF.

This clone was recorded only once. V is TRBV5-1 and J is TRBJ2-7; 8 positions match TRBD2. The CDR3 has 15 residues. Germline CDR1 and CDR2: SGHRS and YFSETQ. Unmatched junction bases numbered 8, after V lost 4 bases and J lost 2 bases. The CDR3 loop reads CASSPEGSGAYEQYF. CDR3 sequence (DNA): TGCGCCAGCAGCCCCGAGGGTAGCGGGGCCTACGAGCAGTACTTC.

This chain links TRBV7-6 with TRBJ2-5; D gene uncertain. This CDR3 has 13 residues. Germline V gene data show CDR1 as SGHVS and CDR2 as FNYEAQ. With 8 bases removed from V and 2 bases from J, the gap between germline ends came to 12 bases. In DNA, the CDR3 is TGTGCCAGCTCCTTGACTCATCAAGAGACCCAGTACTTC. Residues: CASSLTHQETQYF.

J is TRBJ1-1 and V is TRBV11-3; no definite D call. The CDR3 length is 13 residues. V dropped 4 bases and J dropped 6 bases, with 12 bases sitting between them. CDR1 and CDR2 from the germline V gene are SGHNT and YENEEA. Here the CDR3 DNA reads TGTGCCAGCAGCTCCGGAGCAGGCGCTGAAGCTTTCTTT. This sequence encodes CASSSGAGAEAFF.

The rearrangement joins TRBV4-1 to TRBJ2-1, with 10 bases fitting TRBD2. Losses at the gene ends were 0 bases for V and 8 bases for J; bases not matched to a gene: 10. CDR3 length: 17 amino acids. Germline V CDR1 and CDR2: MGHRA, YSYEKL. CDR3 loop: CASSQEQAGGPSDEQFF. The CDR3 DNA reads TGCGCCAGCAGCCAAGAACAAGCGGGAGGGCCAAGCGATGAGCAGTTCTTC.

V is TRBV11-1 and J is TRBJ2-1, with D unresolved. Germline CDR1 SGHAT, CDR2 FQDESV (reference sequence). V was pared by 5 bases and J by 4 bases, with 12 bases between. This CDR3 contains 14 residues. In nucleotides, the CDR3 is TGTGCCAGCAGCCCCGGACGGAGTTACAATGAGCAGTTCTTC. Amino acids: CASSPGRSYNEQFF.

The rearrangement joins TRBV6-6 to TRBJ2-7; no clear D. V lost 8 bases, J lost 5 bases, and 22 bases lay in between. In germline, CDR1 is MNHNY, CDR2 SVGAGI (reference sequence). The CDR3 contains 15 residues. CDR3 amino acids: CASGDRNPAIHEQYF. As DNA, the CDR3 is TGTGCCAGCGGTGACCGGAACCCGGCGATCCACGAGCAGTACTTC.

The chain recombines TRBV4-1 with TRBJ1-1; D remains ambiguous. Germline V lookup: CDR1 MGHRA, CDR2 YSYEKL. The V gene lost 4 bases and the J gene lost 0 bases, with 9 bases spanning the gap. The CDR3 runs 14 residues. The chain's CDR3 is CASSLPTVNTEAFF. CDR3 nucleotide sequence: TGCGCCAGCAGCCTCCCGACGGTGAACACTGAAGCTTTCTTT.

About this clone: One end of the junction fails to match germline, which may point to a read error. CDR3 sequence reads: CASSSNNEQFF. For the CDR3, the DNA is TGTGCCAGCAGCTCCAACAATGAGCAGTTCTTC. The genes are TRBV7-3 and TRBJ2-1; D uncertain. CDR1 is SGHTA, CDR2 FQGTGA, per germline. The CDR3 has 11 residues.

The rearrangement uses TRBV7-2 and TRBJ1-6; a weak D match, TRBD1 (5 bases). The CDR3 runs 14 residues. Germline V CDR1 and CDR2: SGHTA, FQGNSA. With 5 bases removed from V and 10 bases from J, the gap between germline ends came to 15 bases. The CDR3 region has the DNA TGTGCCAGCAGCAACCAGGGAGTTGGATCACCCCTCCACTTT. Residues: CASSNQGVGSPLHF. Full variable domain (outside the CDR3, taken from reference TRBV7-2 and TRBJ1-6): GAGVSQSPSNKVTEKGKDVELRCDPISGHTALYWYRQSLGQGLEFLIYFQGNSAPDKSGLPSDRFSAERTGGSVSTLTIQRTQQEDSAVYLCASSNQGVGSPLHFGNGTRLTVT.

Only a few counts were recorded for this clone. The V gene is TRBV27, the J gene TRBJ1-1, with a possible D match to TRBD1 (5 bases). The CDR3 sequence is 14 residues long. CDR1 is MNHEY, CDR2 SMNVEV, per germline (reference sequence). Trimming shortened V by 3 bases and J by 5 bases, and 13 bases separated the two germline ends. CDR3 sequence (DNA): TGTGCCAGCAGTTTGAAGGGGCAGGGAACTGAAGCTTTCTTT. It encodes CASSLKGQGTEAFF.

This rearrangement joins TRBV18 to TRBJ2-7; D may be TRBD1 or TRBD2 (5 bases each). V dropped 3 bases and J dropped 4 bases, with 16 bases sitting between them. This CDR3 is built from 15 residues. The germline V gene encodes CDR1 KGHSH and CDR2 LQKENI. The CDR3 here is CASSPAGDGFYEQYF. In DNA, the CDR3 is TGTGCCAGCTCACCGGCCGGGGACGGTTTTTACGAGCAGTACTTC.

This chain links TRBV5-4 with TRBJ2-3, with 10 nucleotides matching TRBD2. V lost 4 bases to trimming and J lost 1 base; unmatched junction nucleotides: 6. The length of the CDR3 is 16 residues. The germline CDR1 and CDR2 sequences are SGHNT and YYREEE (reference sequence). CDR3 residues: CASSLRTSGRTDTQYF. DNA for the CDR3: TGTGCCAGCAGCCTCCGGACTAGCGGACGCACAGATACGCAGTATTTT.

V is TRBV7-9 and J is TRBJ2-3; D is perhaps TRBD2 (6 bases). The CDR3 length is 17 residues. The ends were cut back, 5 bases at V and 4 bases at J, with 22 bases in the middle. Germline V gene sequence: CDR1 SEHNR, CDR2 FQNEAQ (reference sequence). The CDR3 DNA sequence: TGTGCCAGCAGCGCATCAAGGATCGGAGGGGCGGCAGATACGCAGTATTTT. Translation: CASSASRIGGAADTQYF.

This chain connects TRBV5-5 to TRBJ1-2; D gene uncertain. CDR3 length equals 14 residues. Germline V gives CDR1 SGHKS, CDR2 YYEKEE (reference sequence). V lost 0 bases to trimming and J lost 4 bases, with 10 bases between them. The CDR3 nucleotides are TGTGCCAGCAGCTTGGATGACCCGGGCTATGGCTACACCTTC. Residues: CASSLDDPGYGYTF. The full variable domain, rest sourced from reference TRBV5-5 and TRBJ1-2, is DAGVTQSPTHLIKTRGQQVTLRCSPISGHKSVSWYQQVLGQGPQFIFQYYEKEERGRGNFPDRFSARQFPNYSSELNVNALLLGDSALYLCASSLDDPGYGYTFGSGTRLTVV.

This clone was found a few times. Other DNA sequences in this specimen translate into the identical CDR3. The chain uses TRBV7-6 and TRBJ1-1; TRBD1 aligns across 7 bases. Germline lookup yields CDR1 SGHVS and CDR2 FNYEAQ. V shed 5 bases and J 0 bases; nucleotides not matched to a gene: 3. CDR3 length: 14 residues. CDR3 in DNA: TGTGCCAGCAGCCTACAGGGGATGAACACTGAAGCTTTCTTT. It is translated as CASSLQGMNTEAFF.

The chain joins TRBV27 to TRBJ2-7; D perhaps matches TRBD1 (8 bases). V shed 3 bases and J shed 2 bases, with 14 bases lying between them. Per the germline V gene, CDR1 is MNHEY and CDR2 is SMNVEV (reference sequence). The CDR3 is made up of 15 amino acids. This CDR3 is CASSFSGTGTYEQYF. CDR3 bases: TGTGCCAGCAGTTTCAGCGGGACAGGTACCTACGAGCAGTACTTC.